This TCR beta chain was sequenced for a study of blood T cell repertoires in COVID-19. As for the study in general: Samples of COVID-19 (acute and convalescent) were obtained from the United States, Italy and Spain. PBMCs, B-cell-depleted T cells, or T cells were the source of the cDNA or gDNA that made up the material.

Per the study methods: How many nucleated cells were present was estimated from reference gene primer amplification. Sequenced by immunoSEQ multiplex PCR; TCRdb stores in-frame clones only, minus some. V and J calls and clone size follow that table, whereas D and trimming were derived from the DNA. The repertoire has hundreds of thousands of clones, roughly four fifths of them found once; the top ten carry 8% to 9.5%. There are 18 residues in the CDR3. The trim removed 2 bases at V and 1 base at J, leaving 9 bases unmatched. CDR1 and CDR2 from the germline V gene are MNHEY and SVGEGT. V usage is TRBV6-2 or TRBV6-3 and J usage is TRBJ2-1; 9 bases map to TRBD2. This sequence originates from a woman between 50 and 59 years old who had recovered from COVID-19. Specimen: peripheral blood. The CDR3, as DNA: TGTGCCAGCAGTTACCCCTCACTGACTAGCGGTTCCTACAATGAGCAGTTCTTC. Translating it yields CASSYPSLTSGSYNEQFF.